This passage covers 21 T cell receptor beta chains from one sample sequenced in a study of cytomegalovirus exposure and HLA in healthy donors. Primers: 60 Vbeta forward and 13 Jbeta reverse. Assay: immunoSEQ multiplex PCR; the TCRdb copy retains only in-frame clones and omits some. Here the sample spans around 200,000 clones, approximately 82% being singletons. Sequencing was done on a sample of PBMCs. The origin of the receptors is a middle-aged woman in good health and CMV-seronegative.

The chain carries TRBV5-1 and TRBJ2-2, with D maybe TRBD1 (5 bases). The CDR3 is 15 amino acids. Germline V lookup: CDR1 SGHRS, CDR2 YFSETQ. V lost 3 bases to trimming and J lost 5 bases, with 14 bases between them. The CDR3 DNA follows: TGCGCCAGCAGCTGGGGTGGACACTTAACCGGGGAGCTGTTTTTT. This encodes CASSWGGHLTGELFF.

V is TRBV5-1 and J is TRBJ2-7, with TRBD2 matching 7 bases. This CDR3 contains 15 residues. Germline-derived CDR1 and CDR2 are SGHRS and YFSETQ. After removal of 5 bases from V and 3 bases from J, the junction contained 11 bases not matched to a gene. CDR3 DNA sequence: TGCGCCAGCAGGAACGCGCGCGGACTAGGCTACGAGCAGTACTTC. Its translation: CASRNARGLGYEQYF.

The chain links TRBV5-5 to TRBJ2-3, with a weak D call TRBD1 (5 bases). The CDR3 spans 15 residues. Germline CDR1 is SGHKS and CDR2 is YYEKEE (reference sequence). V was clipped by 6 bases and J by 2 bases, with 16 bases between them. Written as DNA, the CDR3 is TGTGCCAGCATGGCAGGGCCCCTTGTCACAGATACGCAGTATTTT. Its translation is CASMAGPLVTDTQYF.

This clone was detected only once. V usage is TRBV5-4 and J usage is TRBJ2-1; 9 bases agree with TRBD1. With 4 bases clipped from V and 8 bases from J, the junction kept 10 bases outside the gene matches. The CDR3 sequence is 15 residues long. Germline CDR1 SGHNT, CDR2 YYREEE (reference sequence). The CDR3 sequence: CASSLLRDRDDEQFF. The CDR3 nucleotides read TGTGCCAGCAGCCTTCTCCGGGACAGGGACGATGAGCAGTTCTTC.

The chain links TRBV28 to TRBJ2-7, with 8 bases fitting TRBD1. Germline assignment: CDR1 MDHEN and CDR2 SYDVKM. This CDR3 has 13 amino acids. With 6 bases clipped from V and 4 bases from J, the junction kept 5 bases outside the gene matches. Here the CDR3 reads CASRQGGPYEQYF. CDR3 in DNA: TGTGCCAGCAGACAGGGGGGTCCTTACGAGCAGTACTTC.

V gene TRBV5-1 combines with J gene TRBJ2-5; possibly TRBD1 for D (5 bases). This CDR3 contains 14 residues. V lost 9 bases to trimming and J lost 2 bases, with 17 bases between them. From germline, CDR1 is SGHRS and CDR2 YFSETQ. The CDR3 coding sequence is TGCGCCACCACCATCCAGGGTTTTCAAGAGACCCAGTACTTC. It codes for CATTIQGFQETQYF.

CDR3 in amino acids: CASSRTTHVEQYF. CDR3 in DNA: TGTGCCAGTAGTAGGACAACCCACGTCGAGCAGTACTTC. This chain uses TRBV19 with TRBJ2-7; possible D gene TRBD1, 5 bases. The CDR3 totals 13 residues. The V and J ends lost 4 bases and 6 bases respectively, with 13 bases between them. Germline values: CDR1 LNHDA, CDR2 SQIVND (reference sequence). Variable domain in full (rest from reference TRBV19 and TRBJ2-7): DGGITQSPKYLFRKEGQNVTLSCEQNLNHDAMYWYRQDPGQGLRLIYYSQIVNDFQKGDIAEGYSVSREKKESFPLTVTSAQKNPTAFYLCASSRTTHVEQYFGPGTRLTVT.

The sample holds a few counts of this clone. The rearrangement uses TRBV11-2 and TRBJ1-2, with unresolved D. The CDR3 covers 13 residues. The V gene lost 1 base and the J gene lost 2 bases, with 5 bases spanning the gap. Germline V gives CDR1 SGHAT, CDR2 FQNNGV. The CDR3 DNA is TGTGCCAGCAGCTTAGCCCAGAACTATGGCTACACCTTC. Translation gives CASSLAQNYGYTF.

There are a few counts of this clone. The CDR3 DNA reads TGTGCCAGCAGTGAAACATCCCTGGGGGGTTTCCTTACGAAGCAGTACTTC. This gives the protein CASSETSLGGFLTKQYF. This chain links TRBV6-1 with TRBJ2-7; D perhaps matches TRBD2 (6 bases). V was shortened by 2 bases and J by 8 bases, with 25 bases between the two germline ends. CDR1 is MNHNS and CDR2 is SASEGT in the germline V gene. The CDR3 has 17 amino acids.

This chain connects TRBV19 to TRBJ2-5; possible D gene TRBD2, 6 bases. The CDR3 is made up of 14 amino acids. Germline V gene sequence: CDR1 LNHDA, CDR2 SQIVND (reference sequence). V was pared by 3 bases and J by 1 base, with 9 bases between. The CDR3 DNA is TGTGCCAGTAGTATCCGGAGGGGCCAAGAGACCCAGTACTTC. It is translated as CASSIRRGQETQYF.

CDR3 region: CASSLGARGSHEQYF. The DNA for the CDR3 is TGTGCCAGCAGCTTAGGCGCCAGGGGATCCCACGAGCAGTACTTC. V usage is TRBV7-2 and J usage is TRBJ2-7; D is possibly TRBD1 (6 bases). Germline CDR1 and CDR2: SGHTA and FQGNSA. Trimming shortened V by 1 base and J by 5 bases, and 15 bases separated the two germline ends. The CDR3 spans 15 residues.

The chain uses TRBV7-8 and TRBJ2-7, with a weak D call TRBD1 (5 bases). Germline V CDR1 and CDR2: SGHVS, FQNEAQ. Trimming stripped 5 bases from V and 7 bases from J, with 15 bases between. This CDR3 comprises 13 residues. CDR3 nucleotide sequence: TGTGCCAGCAGCCCTCCGGACACAAGGGAGCAGTACTTC. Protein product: CASSPPDTREQYF.

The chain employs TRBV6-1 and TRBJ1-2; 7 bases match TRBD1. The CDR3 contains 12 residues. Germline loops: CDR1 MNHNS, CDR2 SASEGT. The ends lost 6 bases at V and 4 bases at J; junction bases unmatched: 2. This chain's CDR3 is CASRGTAYGYTF. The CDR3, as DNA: TGTGCCAGCAGAGGGACAGCCTATGGCTACACCTTC.

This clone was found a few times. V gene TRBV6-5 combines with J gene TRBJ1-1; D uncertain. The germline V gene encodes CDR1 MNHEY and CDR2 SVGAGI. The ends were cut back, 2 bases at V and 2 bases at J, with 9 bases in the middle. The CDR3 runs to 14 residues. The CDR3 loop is CASSYVEGNTEAFF. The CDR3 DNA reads TGTGCCAGCAGTTACGTAGAGGGAAACACTGAAGCTTTCTTT.

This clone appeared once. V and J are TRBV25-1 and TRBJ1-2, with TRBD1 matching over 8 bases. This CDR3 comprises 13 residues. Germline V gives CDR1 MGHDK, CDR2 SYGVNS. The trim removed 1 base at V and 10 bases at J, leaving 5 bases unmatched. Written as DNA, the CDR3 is TGTGCCAGCAGTGAATGGACAGGGAGTGACTACACCTTC. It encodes CASSEWTGSDYTF.

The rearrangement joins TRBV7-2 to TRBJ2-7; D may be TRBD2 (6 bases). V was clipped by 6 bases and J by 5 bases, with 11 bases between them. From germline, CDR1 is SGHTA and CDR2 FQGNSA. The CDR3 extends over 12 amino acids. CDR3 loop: CASRGGGNEQYF. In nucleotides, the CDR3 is TGTGCCAGCAGGGGTGGAGGGAACGAGCAGTACTTC.

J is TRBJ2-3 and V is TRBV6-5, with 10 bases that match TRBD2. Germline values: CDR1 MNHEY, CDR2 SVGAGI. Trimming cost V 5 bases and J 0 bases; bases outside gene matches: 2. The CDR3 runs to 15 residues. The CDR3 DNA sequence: TGTGCCAGCAGTCTTAGCGGGGGGAGCACAGATACGCAGTATTTT. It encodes CASSLSGGSTDTQYF.

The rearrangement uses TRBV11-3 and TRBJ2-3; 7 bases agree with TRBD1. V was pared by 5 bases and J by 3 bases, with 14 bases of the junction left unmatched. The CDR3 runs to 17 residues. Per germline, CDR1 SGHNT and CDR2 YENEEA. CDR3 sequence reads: CASSPKPDREPTDTQYF. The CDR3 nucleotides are TGTGCCAGCAGCCCAAAGCCCGACAGGGAGCCGACAGATACGCAGTATTTT.

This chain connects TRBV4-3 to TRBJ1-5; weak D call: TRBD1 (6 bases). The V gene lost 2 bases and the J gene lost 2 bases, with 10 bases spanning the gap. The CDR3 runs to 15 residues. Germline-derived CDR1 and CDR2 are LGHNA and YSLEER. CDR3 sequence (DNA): TGCGCCAGCAGCCAATACAGGGATGGCAATCAGCCCCAGCATTTT. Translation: CASSQYRDGNQPQHF.

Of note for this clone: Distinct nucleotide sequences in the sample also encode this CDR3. CDR3 protein: CASSQEEGNQPQHF. The DNA of the CDR3 is TGCGCCAGCAGCCAAGAGGAGGGCAATCAGCCCCAGCATTTT. V is TRBV4-1 and J is TRBJ1-5; D is undetermined. This CDR3 comprises 14 residues. V gave up 0 bases and J gave up 2 bases, with 5 bases separating them. In germline, CDR1 is MGHRA, CDR2 YSYEKL.

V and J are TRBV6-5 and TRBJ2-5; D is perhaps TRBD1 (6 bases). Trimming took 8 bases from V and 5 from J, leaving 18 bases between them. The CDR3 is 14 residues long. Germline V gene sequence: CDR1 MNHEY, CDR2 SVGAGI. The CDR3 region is CASGEQGFIETQYF. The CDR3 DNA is TGTGCCAGCGGCGAACAGGGATTTATCGAGACCCAGTACTTC.